A selection of T cell receptor beta chains follows, all from one sample in a study of memory CD4+ T cells and cytomegalovirus serostatus. Assay: immunoSEQ multiplex PCR; the TCRdb copy retains only in-frame clones and omits some. The data contain some 46,000 clones, 70% to 80% of them singletons. The material sequenced was memory CD4+ T cells from blood. All receptors come from an adult in good health and CMV-seronegative. The CDR3 runs from the conserved cysteine through the conserved F or W.

TRBV11-2	TRBJ2-1	13	CASRGAVHNEQFF
TRBV6-5	TRBJ1-5	15	CASSLDRNGNQPQHF
TRBV18	TRBJ2-7	13	CASSPGSAYEQYF
TRBV2	TRBJ1-2	17	CASSERSRNLGLGGYTF
TRBV6-1	TRBJ1-1	12	CATRTEDTEAFF
TRBV1	TRBJ2-5	15	CTSSPRRIAGETQYF
TRBV19	TRBJ1-5	15	CASSIPRTANQPQHF
TRBV5-5	TRBJ1-4	15	CASSLSIGPNEKLFF
TRBV29-1	TRBJ2-1	12	CSVEPSPYEQFF
TRBV10-1	TRBJ2-5	14	CASSDGRGGETQYF
TRBV19	TRBJ2-7	18	CASRSSTGTSGRFYEQYF
TRBV5-1	TRBJ1-2	13	CASSPRQRYGYTF
TRBV19	TRBJ2-3	15	CASSESDWPTDTQYF
TRBV18	TRBJ2-2	16	CASSQTGGYSTGELFF
TRBV5-1	TRBJ1-1	13	CASSTGLNTEAFF
TRBV18	TRBJ2-2	15	CASSPVQGDTGELFF
TRBV11-2	TRBJ2-5	14	CASSRLTSAETQYF